Sequencing of this TCR beta chain was carried out in a study of blood T cell repertoires in COVID-19. Study-level information: In each case, the material was cDNA or gDNA derived from T cells, B-cell-depleted T cells, or PBMCs.

This clone was observed a few times. There are 16 residues in the CDR3. Trimming shortened V by 4 bases and J by 4 bases, and 19 bases separated the two germline ends. Germline V gives CDR1 MGHDK, CDR2 SYGVNS. Authors' methods: Reference gene primer amplification gave estimated nucleated cell counts. Here immunoSEQ multiplex PCR was the method, and the copy in TCRdb shows in-frame clones only, minus some. That table furnishes V, J and clone size, whereas the DNA furnished D and trimming. The sample lists over 150,000 clones; about 86% were seen once. The rearrangement joins TRBV25-1 to TRBJ1-2; a possible D gene is TRBD1 (5 bases). This receptor was taken from a woman in her seventies with COVID-19, enrolled during active disease. Material for sequencing was peripheral blood. CDR3 in DNA: TGTGCCAGCAGTGCCCCAGCTGGAGACAGAGTCTATGGCTACACCTTC. This encodes CASSAPAGDRVYGYTF.